Listed below are T cell receptor beta chains from one sample, sequenced in a study of T cells in Graves' hyperthyroidism and ophthalmopathy. TCRdb re-called the multiplex PCR reads with MiXCR, one entry per CDR3 protein. This table has roughly 510,000 distinct CDR3 sequences, less than 25% appearing once. The specimen was blood. The receptors were sampled from a man younger than 35 with Graves' hyperthyroidism. CDR3s include the opening cysteine and the closing phenylalanine or tryptophan. The D gene is left open where the match is weak. Clone sizes are given selectively: once, few, many, or a class where the clone is expanded.

J gene	clone size	V gene	CDR3 length	D gene	CDR3 DNA	CDR3 protein
TRBJ1-5	.	TRBV7-8	18	TRBD1	TGTGCCAGCAGCTTAGGCCGGGGGGACAGAAGGGGTAATCAGCCCCAGCATTTT	CASSLGRGDRRGNQPQHF
TRBJ2-2	many	TRBV29-1	13	TRBD1	TGCAGCGCAAGACAGGGTAGTACCGGGGAGCTGTTTTTT	CSARQGSTGELFF
TRBJ1-2	many	TRBV6-1	13	.	TGTGCCAGCAGTGAGCAGGCCGCCGGTGGCTACACCTTC	CASSEQAAGGYTF
TRBJ1-5	.	TRBV6-1	14	TRBD1	TGTGCCAGCAGGCGCGACAGGGAGGATCAGCCCCAGCATTTT	CASRRDREDQPQHF
TRBJ2-3	many	TRBV6-5	13	.	TGTGCCAGCAGTTACGATCGAGGAGATACGCAGTATTTT	CASSYDRGDTQYF
TRBJ1-2	many	TRBV6-5	14	.	TGTGCCAGCACCCCATCGGGGGGCGGCTATGGCTACACCTTC	CASTPSGGGYGYTF
TRBJ2-7	many	TRBV4-2	12	.	TGTGCCAGCAGCCAAGGGGGGTACGAGCAGTACTTC	CASSQGGYEQYF
TRBJ1-6	few	TRBV2	16	.	TGTGCCAGGGGGGCCGAGGGGAGCTCCTATAATTCACCCCTCCACTTT	CARGAEGSSYNSPLHF
TRBJ2-5	many	TRBV6-1	14	.	TGTGCCAGCGATGATATCTTTCGGGGGGAGACCCAGTACTTC	CASDDIFRGETQYF
TRBJ1-3	many	TRBV6-1	13	.	TGTGCCAGCAGGGGGGTAGGTGGAAACACCATATATTTT	CASRGVGGNTIYF
TRBJ1-3	many	TRBV7-6	16	.	TGTGCCAGCAGCTTATTTGGATCTAGCTCTGGAAACACCATATATTTT	CASSLFGSSSGNTIYF
TRBJ2-7	many	TRBV6-2/TRBV6-3	15	TRBD2	TGTGCCAGCAGTTACTCGGGACTAGCGGTCTACGAGCAGTACTTC	CASSYSGLAVYEQYF
TRBJ2-5	.	TRBV28	14	.	TGTGCCAGCAGCGGGGGCCTTAATCAAGAGACCCAGTACTTC	CASSGGLNQETQYF
TRBJ1-1	many	TRBV12-3/TRBV12-4	13	.	TGTGCCAGCAGTTTAGCGGAGGGTACTGAAGCTTTCTTT	CASSLAEGTEAFF
TRBJ2-5	many	TRBV20-1	12	.	TGCAGTGCTAGACCAGGGGAGGAGACCCAGTACTTC	CSARPGEETQYF
TRBJ2-5	many	TRBV7-7	13	.	TGTGCCAGCAGCTCCTCCCCACAGGGTAGCCAGTACTTC	CASSSSPQGSQYF
TRBJ2-7	many	TRBV7-9	11	.	TGTGCCAGCAGCGCGACTTCACAGCAGTACTTC	CASSATSQQYF
TRBJ2-4	few	TRBV28	16	.	TGTGCCATCAGTCCCCTGGGGGGACTAGCCAAAAACATTCAGTACTTC	CAISPLGGLAKNIQYF
TRBJ1-1	many	TRBV29-1	14	.	TGCAGCGTTGAGTCGCAGGCAGGGGACACTGAAGCTTTCTTT	CSVESQAGDTEAFF
TRBJ2-7	many	TRBV2	15	TRBD2	TGTGCCAGCGATAAACTAGCGACCTCTACCTACGAGCAGTACTTC	CASDKLATSTYEQYF
TRBJ2-2	.	TRBV11-2	16	.	TGTGCCAGCAGCTTACCCGCACTAGCGAACACCGGGGAGCTGTTTTTT	CASSLPALANTGELFF
TRBJ1-1	many	TRBV28	16	TRBD1	TGTGCCAGCAGTCAGACAGGGTGGGGGAGTAACACTGAAGCTTCCTTT	CASSQTGWGSNTEASF